The 8 T cell receptor beta chains given below trace back to one sample, sequenced in a study of human T cells and chemical hapten exposure. Stated time point: patch test 1, 2 weeks after DPC sensitization. The treatment: therapeutic diphenylcyclopropenone sensitization with weekly scalp DPC. TCRdb recomputed calls from the RACE reads with MiXCR, one row per CDR3 protein. The sample comprises 370,000 or so distinct CDR3 sequences, more than 4.5% of which are singletons, and approximately 2.3% rests with the top ten. Source: whole blood, taken in connection with sensitization to the hapten diphenylcyclopropenone (DPC). Receptors originate from a woman between 50 and 59 years old with alopecia areata. Some clones in this sample may be carry-over from other donors' samples.

Notes on this clonotype: This may be a read error, as it is one base from a much larger clone. The rearrangement joins TRBV12-3 or TRBV12-4 to TRBJ2-7; TRBD2 is a possible D gene (6 bases). The CDR3 runs to 15 residues. The V end was cut by 2 bases, the J end by 2 bases, with 13 bases between. The CDR3 here is CASSLRPGVPYEQYF. The DNA of the CDR3 is TGTGCCAGCAGTTTACGACCGGGAGTCCCCTACGAGCAGTACTTC.

In this sample, this clonotype turned up a few times. This chain connects TRBV10-1 to TRBJ2-3; 9 nucleotides match TRBD2. Germline loops: CDR1 WNHNN, CDR2 SYGVQD (reference sequence). The CDR3 has 15 amino acids. The V and J ends lost 3 bases and 2 bases, in that order; junction bases with no gene match: 3. DNA for the CDR3: TGCGCCAGCAGTGATAGCGGGAGCGTCACAGATACGCAGTATTTT. Translating it yields CASSDSGSVTDTQYF.

This clonotype was recorded at least ten times. The chain joins TRBV6-2 or TRBV6-3 to TRBJ1-4; 8 bases are a match to TRBD1. Germline CDR1 is MNHEY and CDR2 is SVGEGT. The CDR3 consists of 14 residues. After removal of 8 bases from V and 4 bases from J, the junction contained 6 bases not matched to a gene. Here the CDR3 reads CASAETGDNEKLFF. The CDR3 bases are TGTGCCAGCGCGGAGACAGGGGATAATGAAAAACTGTTTTTT.

The rearrangement joins TRBV7-6 to TRBJ1-5; 10 bases are a match to TRBD1. The CDR3 has 15 amino acids. V was clipped by 6 bases and J by 5 bases; unmatched bases: 7. CDR1 SGHVS and CDR2 FNYEAQ come from the germline V gene. CDR3 residues: CASSQPTGGHQPQHF. CDR3 bases: TGTGCCAGCAGTCAACCGACAGGGGGCCATCAGCCCCAGCATTTT.

This clonotype was observed many times. The J gene is TRBJ2-1, the V gene TRBV2; no clear D. The CDR3 extends over 13 amino acids. V dropped 8 bases and J dropped 7 bases, with 15 bases sitting between them. Germline CDR1 SNHLY, CDR2 FYNNEI. The CDR3 loop reads CASGPDLGNEQFF. Here the CDR3 DNA reads TGTGCCAGCGGGCCGGACCTGGGAAATGAGCAGTTCTTC.

This clonotype was seen a few times. V usage is TRBV6-5 and J usage is TRBJ1-6, with a tentative D call TRBD1 (5 bases). The germline V gene encodes CDR1 MNHEY and CDR2 SVGAGI. Trimming left V 8 bases short and J 6 bases short, with 11 bases between. The CDR3 contains 13 residues. In DNA form, the CDR3 reads TGTGCCAGCCGGGCGGGGGTTAATTCACCCCTCCACTTT. Its translation: CASRAGVNSPLHF.

This clonotype was found many times. As DNA, the CDR3 is TGTGCCAGCAGTCTCACAGCGGGCTCCTATAATTCACCCCTCCACTTT. It is translated as CASSLTAGSYNSPLHF. This chain uses TRBV12-3 or TRBV12-4 with TRBJ1-6; D gene uncertain. Trimming removed 5 bases from V and 0 bases from J, with 11 bases in between. There are 16 residues in the CDR3.

This clonotype has a count of ten or more. The chain employs TRBV12-3 or TRBV12-4 and TRBJ2-3, with D hard to call. Trimming stripped 4 bases from V and 0 bases from J, with 5 bases between. The CDR3 runs to 13 residues. The CDR3 DNA follows: TGTGCCAGCAGTTCGACTAGCACAGATACGCAGTATTTT. This gives the protein CASSSTSTDTQYF.